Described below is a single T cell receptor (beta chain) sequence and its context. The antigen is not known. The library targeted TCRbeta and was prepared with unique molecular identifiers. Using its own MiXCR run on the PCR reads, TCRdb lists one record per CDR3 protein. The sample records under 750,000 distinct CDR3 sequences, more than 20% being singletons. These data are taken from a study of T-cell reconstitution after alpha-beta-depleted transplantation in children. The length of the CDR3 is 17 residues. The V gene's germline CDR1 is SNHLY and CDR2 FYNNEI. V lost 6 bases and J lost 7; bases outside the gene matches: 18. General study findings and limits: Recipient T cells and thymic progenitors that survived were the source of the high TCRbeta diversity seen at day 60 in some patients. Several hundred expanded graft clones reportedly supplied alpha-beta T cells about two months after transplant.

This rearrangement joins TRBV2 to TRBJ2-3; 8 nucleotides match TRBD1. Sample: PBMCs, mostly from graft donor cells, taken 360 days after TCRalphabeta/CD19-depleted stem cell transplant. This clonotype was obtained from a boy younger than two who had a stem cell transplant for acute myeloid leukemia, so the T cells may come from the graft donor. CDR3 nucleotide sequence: TGTGCCAGCAGGGCGGACAGGGCAAGAAGAGGTGTGAATACGCAGTATTTT. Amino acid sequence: CASRADRARRGVNTQYF.